Presented here are 28 T cell receptor beta chains from one specimen sequenced in a study of cytomegalovirus exposure and HLA in healthy donors. The primer mix had 60 Vbeta and 13 Jbeta primers. Here immunoSEQ multiplex PCR was the method, and the copy in TCRdb shows in-frame clones only, minus some. The table includes under 200,000 clones, 79% detected once. Input material: PBMCs. The receptor source for this set is a man aged 35-49 years in good health and CMV-seronegative.

The chain is built from TRBV7-9 and TRBJ2-7; TRBD1 is a possible D gene (5 bases). This CDR3 contains 12 residues. Trimming left V 5 bases short and J 6 bases short, with 11 bases between. Germline CDR1 reads SEHNR; CDR2 reads FQNEAQ (reference sequence). The CDR3 coding sequence is TGTGCCAGCAGCCCCGCAAGGGGCGAGCAGTACTTC. Translated: CASSPARGEQYF.

Written as DNA, the CDR3 is TGTGCCAGCAGCACCGGACAGGTGCTAAACACCGGGGAGCTGTTTTTT. This gives the protein CASSTGQVLNTGELFF. V and J are TRBV5-8 and TRBJ2-2; 7 positions agree with TRBD1. The V gene's germline CDR1 is SGHTS and CDR2 YDEGEE. V was pared by 4 bases and J by 2 bases, with 8 bases of the junction left unmatched. CDR3 length: 16 residues.

The chain recombines TRBV7-2 with TRBJ2-5; 9 nucleotides align to TRBD1. Germline CDR1 SGHTA, CDR2 FQGNSA. V shed 2 bases and J 6 bases; nucleotides not matched to a gene: 4. The CDR3 totals 14 residues. The CDR3 here is CASSLRQGVQTQYF. The CDR3 bases are TGTGCCAGCAGCTTACGACAGGGGGTCCAGACCCAGTACTTC.

V and J are TRBV11-3 and TRBJ2-2; 7 positions agree with TRBD1. The CDR3 contains 17 residues. Trimming removed 3 bases from V and 1 base from J; junction bases left unmatched: 8. Germline V gene data show CDR1 as SGHNT and CDR2 as YENEEA. DNA for the CDR3: TGTGCCAGCAGCTTGTCACGGGACAGCCTGAACACCGGGGAGCTGTTTTTT. It translates to CASSLSRDSLNTGELFF.

The chain employs TRBV27 and TRBJ1-3, with D hard to call. V was trimmed by 8 bases and J by 0 bases, leaving 14 bases between them. The CDR3 sequence is 15 residues long. Looked up from germline, CDR1 is MNHEY and CDR2 is SMNVEV (reference sequence). Here the CDR3 reads CASRGGSVSGNTIYF. The CDR3 bases are TGTGCCAGCCGGGGTGGGAGCGTCTCTGGAAACACCATATATTTT.

This clone was seen a single time. The chain carries TRBV7-2 and TRBJ1-5; 9 bases align to TRBD1. V dropped 1 base and J dropped 4; count of bases not matched to a gene: 2. CDR1 and CDR2 from the germline V gene are SGHTA and FQGNSA. There are 15 residues in the CDR3. CDR3 region: CASSLGTGVNQPQHF. CDR3 bases: TGTGCCAGCAGCTTAGGGACAGGGGTAAATCAGCCCCAGCATTTT.

In DNA form, the CDR3 reads TGCAGCGTTGATGAATCCGCCGCGGGGGATGTCCAAGAGACCCAGTACTTC. This encodes CSVDESAAGDVQETQYF. The J gene is TRBJ2-5, the V gene TRBV29-1; 7 bases are shared with TRBD2. This CDR3 region has 17 residues. Germline V gene sequence: CDR1 SQVTM, CDR2 ANQGSEA. V lost 3 bases and J lost 1; bases outside the gene matches: 14.

The chain uses TRBV19 and TRBJ1-1; TRBD1 matches at 10 bases. The V and J ends lost 5 bases and 0 bases, in that order; junction bases with no gene match: 9. This CDR3 is 17 amino acids long. Germline V CDR1 and CDR2: LNHDA, SQIVND (reference sequence). The CDR3 region is CASSPPDRGFMNTEAFF. The DNA of the CDR3 is TGTGCCAGTAGTCCCCCGGACAGGGGGTTTATGAACACTGAAGCTTTCTTT.

The chain recombines TRBV19 with TRBJ1-2; 7 nucleotides match TRBD1. J was trimmed by 9 bases and V by 6 bases; bases with no gene match: 4. The V gene's germline CDR1 is LNHDA and CDR2 SQIVND (reference sequence). The CDR3 covers 11 residues. The DNA of the CDR3 is TGTGCCAGTAGGACAGGGCGTCGCTACACCTTC. This sequence encodes CASRTGRRYTF.

The chain has TRBV19 and TRBJ1-5; no definite D call. V lost 3 bases and J lost 0, with 12 bases in between. CDR3 length equals 16 residues. Germline V gene lookup returns CDR1 LNHDA and CDR2 SQIVND (reference sequence). The CDR3 loop reads CASSMAAQYSNQPQHF. CDR3 DNA: TGTGCCAGTAGTATGGCAGCGCAATATAGCAATCAGCCCCAGCATTTT.

The rearrangement links TRBV29-1 to TRBJ2-1, with 15 bases fitting TRBD2. The ends lost 6 bases at V and 6 bases at J; junction bases unmatched: 3. The germline V gene encodes CDR1 SQVTM and CDR2 ANQGSEA. This CDR3 spans 14 amino acids. The CDR3 sequence is CSVEGLAGGNEQFF. CDR3 in DNA: TGCAGCGTGGAGGGACTAGCGGGAGGCAATGAGCAGTTCTTC.

The CDR3 here is CASSPAGSGNTIYF. CDR3 in DNA: TGCGCCAGCAGCCCAGCAGGGTCTGGAAACACCATATATTTT. The chain combines TRBV5-1 with TRBJ1-3, with D possibly TRBD1 on 5 matching bases. The CDR3 is 14 residues long. The germline V gene encodes CDR1 SGHRS and CDR2 YFSETQ. Trimming cost V 4 bases and J 1 base, with 9 bases left between them.

The genes are TRBV18 and TRBJ2-7; maybe TRBD1 (6 bases). Germline CDR1 KGHSH, CDR2 LQKENI. Trimming stripped 8 bases from V and 0 bases from J, with 11 bases between. The CDR3 is 13 residues long. For the CDR3, the DNA is TGTGCCAGCCAGGGGAGCAGCTCCTACGAGCAGTACTTC. It yields the protein CASQGSSSYEQYF.

V usage is TRBV5-4 and J usage is TRBJ2-4; D is possibly TRBD2 (6 bases). Germline loops: CDR1 SGHNT, CDR2 YYREEE (reference sequence). The CDR3 consists of 18 residues. The ends were cut back, 4 bases at V and 0 bases at J, with 20 bases in the middle. The CDR3 nucleotides are TGTGCCAGCAGCCCCGGACTATCACGCTTTGTAGCCAAAAACATTCAGTACTTC. Its translation is CASSPGLSRFVAKNIQYF.

The rearrangement links TRBV20-1 to TRBJ2-5; D remains ambiguous. There are 10 residues in the CDR3. CDR1 is DFQATT and CDR2 is SNEGSKA in the germline V gene (reference sequence). Trimming shortened V by 2 bases and J by 6 bases, and 4 bases separated the two germline ends. CDR3 amino acids: CSARTQTQYF. The CDR3 bases are TGCAGTGCTAGAACACAGACCCAGTACTTC.

V is TRBV30 and J is TRBJ1-2, with a weak D call TRBD1 (6 bases). The CDR3 length is 15 residues. The germline gives CDR1 GTSNPN, CDR2 SVGIG (reference sequence). V was cut by 4 bases and J by 2 bases, with 17 bases left in between. The CDR3 spells CAWKGGSFINYGYTF. The DNA of the CDR3 is TGTGCCTGGAAAGGGGGTAGTTTTATCAACTATGGCTACACCTTC.

CDR3 region: CASSGGASYEQYF. The DNA of the CDR3 is TGTGCCAGCTCCGGTGGGGCCTCCTACGAGCAGTACTTC. The chain links TRBV27 to TRBJ2-7; maybe TRBD1 (5 bases). CDR3 length: 13 residues. Trimming stripped 8 bases from V and 0 bases from J, with 11 bases between. The germline CDR1 and CDR2 sequences are MNHEY and SMNVEV (reference sequence).

The V gene is TRBV19, the J gene TRBJ1-3; D remains ambiguous. The V and J ends lost 1 base and 12 bases respectively, with 10 bases between them. The CDR3 is 12 residues long. CDR1 and CDR2 (germline): LNHDA, SQIVND (reference sequence). CDR3 in DNA: TGTGCCAGTAGTATAGGCGGAGGGCGCATATATTTT. This gives the protein CASSIGGGRIYF.

J is TRBJ2-7 and V is TRBV18; 9 positions agree with TRBD2. The CDR3 loop spans 14 amino acids. Germline V gene data show CDR1 as KGHSH and CDR2 as LQKENI. V trimming: 7 bases; J trimming: 6 bases; junction bases outside the gene matches: 10. CDR3 residues: CASWAGGARGEQYF. CDR3 bases: TGTGCCAGCTGGGCGGGAGGGGCCCGCGGCGAGCAGTACTTC.

In the case of this clone: The germline gene is not matched at one end of the junction; a read error may be the cause. J is TRBJ1-1 and V is TRBV7-9; no firm D call. This CDR3 contains 14 residues. Germline V gives CDR1 SEHNR, CDR2 FQNEAQ (reference sequence). This chain's CDR3 is CSSSFPGSTTEAFF. The CDR3 DNA reads TGTTCCAGCAGCTTCCCGGGGTCGACCACTGAAGCTTTCTTT.

This sequence joins TRBV7-8 and TRBJ1-5, with 7 nucleotides matching TRBD1. Trimming at V came to 5 bases and at J to 4 bases, leaving 20 bases not matched to a gene. The CDR3 length is 19 residues. Germline V CDR1 and CDR2: SGHVS, FQNEAQ. The CDR3 spells CASSLGGRGQNRPNQPQHF. The CDR3 coding sequence is TGTGCCAGCAGCCTAGGGGGAAGGGGGCAGAATAGACCAAATCAGCCCCAGCATTTT.

This rearrangement joins TRBV6-6 to TRBJ1-1, with D possibly TRBD1 on 5 matching bases. Germline loops: CDR1 MNHNY, CDR2 SVGAGI (reference sequence). The V end lost 4 bases, the J end lost 1 base, and 10 bases lay between the germline ends. This CDR3 has 14 residues. Here the CDR3 reads CASSFGQGNTEAFF. The CDR3, as DNA: TGTGCCAGCAGTTTCGGGCAGGGGAACACTGAAGCTTTCTTT.

This chain connects TRBV6-6 to TRBJ1-4; perhaps TRBD1 as D (5 bases). The CDR3 sequence is 12 residues long. Trimming pared 8 bases from V and 6 bases from J, leaving 10 bases between. Germline V gene data show CDR1 as MNHNY and CDR2 as SVGAGI (reference sequence). This CDR3 is CASWGVDEKLFF. DNA of the CDR3: TGTGCCAGCTGGGGGGTAGATGAAAAACTGTTTTTT.

The genes are TRBV5-1 and TRBJ2-1; the D gene is possibly TRBD1 (6 bases). Trimming left V 3 bases short and J 12 bases short, with 10 bases between. Germline V CDR1 and CDR2: SGHRS, YFSETQ. This CDR3 is 11 amino acids long. Written as DNA, the CDR3 is TGCGCCAGCAGCTCACAGGGAAGGCAGTTCTTC. Protein sequence: CASSSQGRQFF.

V gene TRBV5-1 combines with J gene TRBJ2-7, with D tentatively TRBD1 (6 bases). The germline V gene encodes CDR1 SGHRS and CDR2 YFSETQ. The CDR3 is 13 residues long. Between the trimmed V and J ends, which lost 4 bases and 7 bases, there was a span of 15 bases. DNA for the CDR3: TGCGCCAGCAGCGAGACAGGCCTTTTGGAGCAGTACTTC. Translating it yields CASSETGLLEQYF. Drawing the rest from reference TRBV5-1 and TRBJ2-7, the complete variable domain is KAGVTQTPRYLIKTRGQQVTLSCSPISGHRSVSWYQQTPGQGLQFLFEYFSETQRNKGNFPGRFSGRQFSNSRSEMNVSTLELGDSALYLCASSETGLLEQYFGPGTRLTVT.

For this clone: The identical CDR3 is also encoded by other nucleotide sequences in the sample. The chain has TRBV4-2 and TRBJ2-1; a possible D gene is TRBD1 (5 bases). V shed 3 bases and J shed 1 base, with 13 bases lying between them. From germline, CDR1 is LGHNA and CDR2 YNFKEQ. The CDR3 spans 16 residues. The CDR3 sequence: CASSQDFDRSYNEQFF. The DNA of the CDR3 is TGTGCCAGCAGCCAGGATTTCGACAGATCCTACAATGAGCAGTTCTTC.

As concerns this clone: Its ends do not fully match the called genes, so a read error is possible. The chain links TRBV7-9 to TRBJ2-1, with 10 bases matching TRBD2. The CDR3 is made up of 17 amino acids. Germline V gene data show CDR1 as SEHNR and CDR2 as FQNEAQ (reference sequence). Here the CDR3 DNA reads TGTTCCAGCAGCCCCCTAGCGGGAGCCTCTTTTTACAATGAGCAGTTCTTC. Translation gives CSSSPLAGASFYNEQFF.

The V and J genes are TRBV6-5 and TRBJ1-1; 7 bases fit TRBD1. The V and J ends lost 0 bases and 10 bases, in that order; junction bases with no gene match: 11. Germline CDR1 MNHEY, CDR2 SVGAGI. This CDR3 is 15 amino acids long. The CDR3, as DNA: TGTGCCAGCAGTTACTCAGGGGGCTCCAACCAAGGAGCTTTCTTT. Protein sequence: CASSYSGGSNQGAFF.